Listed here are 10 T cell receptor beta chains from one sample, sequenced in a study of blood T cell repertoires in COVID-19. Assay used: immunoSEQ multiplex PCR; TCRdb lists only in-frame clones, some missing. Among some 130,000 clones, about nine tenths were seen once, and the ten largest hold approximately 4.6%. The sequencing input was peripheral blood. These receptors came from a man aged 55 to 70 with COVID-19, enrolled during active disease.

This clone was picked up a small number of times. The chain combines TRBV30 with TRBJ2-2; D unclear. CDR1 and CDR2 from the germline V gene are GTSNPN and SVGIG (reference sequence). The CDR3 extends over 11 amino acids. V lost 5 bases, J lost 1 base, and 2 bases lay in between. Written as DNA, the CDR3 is TGTGCCTGGCAGAACACCGGGGAGCTGTTTTTT. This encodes CAWQNTGELFF.

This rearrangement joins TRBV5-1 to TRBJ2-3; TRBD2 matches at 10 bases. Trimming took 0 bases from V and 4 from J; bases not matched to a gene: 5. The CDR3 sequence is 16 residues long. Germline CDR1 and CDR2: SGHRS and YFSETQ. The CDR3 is CASSLGLAGEPDTQYF. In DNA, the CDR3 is TGCGCCAGCAGCTTGGGGCTAGCGGGAGAGCCAGATACGCAGTATTTT.

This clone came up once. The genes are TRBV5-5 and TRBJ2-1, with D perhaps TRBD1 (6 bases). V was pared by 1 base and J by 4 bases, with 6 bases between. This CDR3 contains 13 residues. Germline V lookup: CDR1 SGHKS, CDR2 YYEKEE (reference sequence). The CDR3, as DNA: TGTGCCAGCAGCTTGACAGGGTACAATGAGCAGTTCTTC. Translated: CASSLTGYNEQFF.

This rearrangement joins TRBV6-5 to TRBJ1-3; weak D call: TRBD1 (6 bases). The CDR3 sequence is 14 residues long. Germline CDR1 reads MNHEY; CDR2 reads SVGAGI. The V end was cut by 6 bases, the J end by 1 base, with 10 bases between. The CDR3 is CASRGTRSGNTIYF. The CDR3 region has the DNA TGTGCCAGCAGGGGGACAAGATCTGGAAACACCATATATTTT.

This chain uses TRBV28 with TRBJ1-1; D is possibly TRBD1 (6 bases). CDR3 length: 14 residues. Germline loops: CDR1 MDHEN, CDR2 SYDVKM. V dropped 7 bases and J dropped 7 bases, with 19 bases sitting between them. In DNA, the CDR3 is TGTGCCAGCACCCCCGACAGGCTAGGAGGTGAAGCTTTCTTT. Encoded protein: CASTPDRLGGEAFF. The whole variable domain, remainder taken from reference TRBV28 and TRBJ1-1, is DVKVTQSSRYLVKRTGEKVFLECVQDMDHENMFWYRQDPGLGLRLIYFSYDVKMKEKGDIPEGYSVSREKKERFSLILESASTNQTSMYLCASTPDRLGGEAFFGQGTRLTVV.

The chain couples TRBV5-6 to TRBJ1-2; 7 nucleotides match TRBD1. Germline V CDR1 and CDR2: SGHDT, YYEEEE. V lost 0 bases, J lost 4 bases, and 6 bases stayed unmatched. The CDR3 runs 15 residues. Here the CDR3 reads CASSLVTGVGYGYTF. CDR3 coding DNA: TGTGCCAGCAGCTTGGTTACAGGGGTGGGCTATGGCTACACCTTC.

The CDR3 bases are TGTGCCAGCAGTTACGACAGGGGCTCTGGAAACACCATATATTTT. It yields the protein CASSYDRGSGNTIYF. The J gene is TRBJ1-3, the V gene TRBV6-5, with 8 bases identical to TRBD1. V gave up 2 bases and J gave up 0 bases; unmatched junction bases: 0. Germline lookup yields CDR1 MNHEY and CDR2 SVGAGI. The CDR3 is 15 residues long.

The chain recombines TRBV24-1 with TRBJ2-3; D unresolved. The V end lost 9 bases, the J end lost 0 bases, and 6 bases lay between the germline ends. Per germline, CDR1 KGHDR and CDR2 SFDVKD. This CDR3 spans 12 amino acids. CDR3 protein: CATSYSTDTQYF. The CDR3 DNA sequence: TGTGCCACCTCCTATAGCACAGATACGCAGTATTTT.

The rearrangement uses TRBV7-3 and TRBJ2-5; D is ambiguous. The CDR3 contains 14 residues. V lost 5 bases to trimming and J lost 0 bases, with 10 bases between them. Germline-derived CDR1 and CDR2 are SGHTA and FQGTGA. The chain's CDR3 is CASSPAGYQETQYF. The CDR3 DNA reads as TGTGCCAGCAGCCCTGCAGGCTACCAAGAGACCCAGTACTTC. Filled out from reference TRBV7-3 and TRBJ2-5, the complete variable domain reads GAGVSQTPSNKVTEKGKYVELRCDPISGHTALYWYRQSLGQGPEFLIYFQGTGAADDSGLPNDRFFAVRPEGSVSTLKIQRTERGDSAVYLCASSPAGYQETQYFGPGTRLLVL.

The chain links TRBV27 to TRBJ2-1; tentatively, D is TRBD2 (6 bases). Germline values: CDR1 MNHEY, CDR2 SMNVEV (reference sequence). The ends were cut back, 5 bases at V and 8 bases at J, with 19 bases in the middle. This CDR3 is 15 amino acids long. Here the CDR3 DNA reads TGTGCCAGCAGTAAGCGCCAGACTAGAGGTGATGAGCAGTTCTTC. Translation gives CASSKRQTRGDEQFF.